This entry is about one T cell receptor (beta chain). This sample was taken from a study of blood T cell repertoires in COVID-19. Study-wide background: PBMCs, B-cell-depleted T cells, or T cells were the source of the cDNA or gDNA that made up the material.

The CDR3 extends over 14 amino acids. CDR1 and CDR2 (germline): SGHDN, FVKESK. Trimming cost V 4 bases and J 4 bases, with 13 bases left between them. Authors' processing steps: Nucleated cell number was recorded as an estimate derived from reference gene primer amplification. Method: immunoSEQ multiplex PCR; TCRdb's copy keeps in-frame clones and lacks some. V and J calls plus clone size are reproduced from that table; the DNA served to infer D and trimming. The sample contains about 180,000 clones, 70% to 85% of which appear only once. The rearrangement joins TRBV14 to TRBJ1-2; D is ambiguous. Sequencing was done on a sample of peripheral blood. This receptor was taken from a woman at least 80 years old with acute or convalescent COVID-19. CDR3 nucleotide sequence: TGTGCCAGCAGCCGGCCGGGGTGGGGCTATGGCTACACCTTC. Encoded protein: CASSRPGWGYGYTF.